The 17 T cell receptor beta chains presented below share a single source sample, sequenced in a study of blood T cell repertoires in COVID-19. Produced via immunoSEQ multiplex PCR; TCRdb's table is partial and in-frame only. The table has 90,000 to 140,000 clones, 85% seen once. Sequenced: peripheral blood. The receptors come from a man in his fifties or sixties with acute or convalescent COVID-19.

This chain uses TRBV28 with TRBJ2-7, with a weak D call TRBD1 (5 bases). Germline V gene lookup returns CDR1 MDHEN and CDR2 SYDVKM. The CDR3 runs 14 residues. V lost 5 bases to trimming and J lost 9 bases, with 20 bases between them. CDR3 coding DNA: TGTGCCAGCAGTGGAGACGCCAGGTTAGGGGTGCAGTACTTC. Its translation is CASSGDARLGVQYF.

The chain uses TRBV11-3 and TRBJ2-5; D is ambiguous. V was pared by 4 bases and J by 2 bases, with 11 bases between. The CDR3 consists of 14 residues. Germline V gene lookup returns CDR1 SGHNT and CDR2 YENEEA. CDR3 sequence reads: CASSSRVGQETQYF. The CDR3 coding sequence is TGTGCCAGCAGCTCCCGGGTAGGTCAAGAGACCCAGTACTTC.

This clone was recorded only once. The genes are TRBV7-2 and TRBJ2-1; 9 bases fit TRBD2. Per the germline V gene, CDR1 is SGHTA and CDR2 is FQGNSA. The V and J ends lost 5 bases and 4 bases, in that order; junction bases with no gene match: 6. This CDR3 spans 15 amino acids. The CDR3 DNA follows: TGTGCCAGCAGCAGGGCTAGCGGGATTTACAATGAGCAGTTCTTC. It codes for CASSRASGIYNEQFF. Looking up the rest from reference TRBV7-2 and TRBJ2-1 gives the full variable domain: GAGVSQSPSNKVTEKGKDVELRCDPISGHTALYWYRQSLGQGLEFLIYFQGNSAPDKSGLPSDRFSAERTGGSVSTLTIQRTQQEDSAVYLCASSRASGIYNEQFFGPGTRLTVL.

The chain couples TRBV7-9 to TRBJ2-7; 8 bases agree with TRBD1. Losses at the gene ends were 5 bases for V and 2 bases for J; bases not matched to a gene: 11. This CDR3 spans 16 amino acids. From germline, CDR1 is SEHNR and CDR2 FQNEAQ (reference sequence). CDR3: CASSPPPRQGTYEQYF. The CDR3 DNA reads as TGTGCCAGCAGCCCTCCCCCTAGACAGGGGACCTACGAGCAGTACTTC.

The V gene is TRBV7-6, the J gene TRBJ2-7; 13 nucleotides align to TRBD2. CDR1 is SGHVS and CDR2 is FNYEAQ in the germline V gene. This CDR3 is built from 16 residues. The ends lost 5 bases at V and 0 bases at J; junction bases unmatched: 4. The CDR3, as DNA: TGTGCCAGCAGCCCCCGACTAGCGGGAGGCTCCTACGAGCAGTACTTC. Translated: CASSPRLAGGSYEQYF. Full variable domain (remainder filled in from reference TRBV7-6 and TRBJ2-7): GAGVSQSPRYKVTKRGQDVALRCDPISGHVSLYWYRQALGQGPEFLTYFNYEAQQDKSGLPNDRFSAERPEGSISTLTIQRTEQRDSAMYRCASSPRLAGGSYEQYFGPGTRLTVT.

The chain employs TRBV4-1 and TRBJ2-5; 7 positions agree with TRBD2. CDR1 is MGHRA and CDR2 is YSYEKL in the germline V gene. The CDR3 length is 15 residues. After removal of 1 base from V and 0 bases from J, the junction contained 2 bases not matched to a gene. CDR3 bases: TGCGCCAGCAGCCAAGGACGGGGGGACCAAGAGACCCAGTACTTC. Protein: CASSQGRGDQETQYF.

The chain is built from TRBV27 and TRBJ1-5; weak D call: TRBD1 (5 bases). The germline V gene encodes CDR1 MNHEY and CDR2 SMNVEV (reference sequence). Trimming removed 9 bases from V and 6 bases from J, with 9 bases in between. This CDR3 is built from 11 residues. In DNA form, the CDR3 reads TGTGCCAGGGAGACAGTTCAGCCCCAGCATTTT. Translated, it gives CARETVQPQHF.

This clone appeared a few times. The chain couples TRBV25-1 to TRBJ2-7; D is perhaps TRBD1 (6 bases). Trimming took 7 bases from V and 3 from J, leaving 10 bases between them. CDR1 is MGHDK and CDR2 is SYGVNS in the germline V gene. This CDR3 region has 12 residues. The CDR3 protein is CASTQQGYEQYF. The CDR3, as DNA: TGTGCCAGCACCCAACAGGGCTACGAGCAGTACTTC.

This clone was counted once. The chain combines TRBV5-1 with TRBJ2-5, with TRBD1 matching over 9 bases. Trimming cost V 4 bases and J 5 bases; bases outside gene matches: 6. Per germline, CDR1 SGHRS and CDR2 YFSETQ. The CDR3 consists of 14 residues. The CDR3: CASSPGQGLETQYF. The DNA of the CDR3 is TGCGCCAGCAGCCCGGGACAGGGTCTGGAGACCCAGTACTTC. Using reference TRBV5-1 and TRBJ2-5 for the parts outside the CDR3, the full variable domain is KAGVTQTPRYLIKTRGQQVTLSCSPISGHRSVSWYQQTPGQGLQFLFEYFSETQRNKGNFPGRFSGRQFSNSRSEMNVSTLELGDSALYLCASSPGQGLETQYFGPGTRLLVL.

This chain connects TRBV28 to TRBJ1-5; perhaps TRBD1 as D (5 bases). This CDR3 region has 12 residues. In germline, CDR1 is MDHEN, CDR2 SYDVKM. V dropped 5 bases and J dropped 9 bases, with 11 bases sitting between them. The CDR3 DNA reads TGTGCCAGCAGTGGGGGGGGGTGGCCCCAGCATTTT. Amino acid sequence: CASSGGGWPQHF.

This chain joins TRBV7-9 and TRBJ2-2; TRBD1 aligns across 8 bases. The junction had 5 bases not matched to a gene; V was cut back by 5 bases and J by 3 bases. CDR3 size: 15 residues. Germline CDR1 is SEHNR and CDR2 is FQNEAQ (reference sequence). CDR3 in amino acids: CASSPQQGDTGELFF. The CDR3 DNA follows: TGTGCCAGCAGCCCCCAACAGGGGGACACCGGGGAGCTGTTTTTT.

The CDR3: CASMSSGANVLTF. The CDR3 DNA sequence: TGTGCCAGCATGAGCTCTGGGGCCAACGTCCTGACTTTC. This chain joins TRBV7-9 and TRBJ2-6; unclear D gene. The germline V gene has CDR1 SEHNR and CDR2 FQNEAQ (reference sequence). Trimming shortened V by 7 bases and J by 0 bases, and 4 bases separated the two germline ends. There are 13 residues in the CDR3.

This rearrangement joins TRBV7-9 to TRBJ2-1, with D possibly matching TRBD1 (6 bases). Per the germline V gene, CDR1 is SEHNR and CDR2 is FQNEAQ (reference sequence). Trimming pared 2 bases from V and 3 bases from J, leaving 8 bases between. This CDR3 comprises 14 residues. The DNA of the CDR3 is TGTGCCAGCAGCTTATCAGGGGTCTACAATGAGCAGTTCTTC. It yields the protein CASSLSGVYNEQFF. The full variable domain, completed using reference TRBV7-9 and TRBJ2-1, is DTGVSQNPRHKITKRGQNVTFRCDPISEHNRLYWYRQTLGQGPEFLTYFQNEAQLEKSRLLSDRFSAERPKGSFSTLEIQRTEQGDSAMYLCASSLSGVYNEQFFGPGTRLTVL.

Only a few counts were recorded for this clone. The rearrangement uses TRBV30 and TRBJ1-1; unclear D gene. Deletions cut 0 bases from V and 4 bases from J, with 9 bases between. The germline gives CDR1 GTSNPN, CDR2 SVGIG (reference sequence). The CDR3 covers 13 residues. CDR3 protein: CAWSVQSATEAFF. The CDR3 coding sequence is TGTGCCTGGAGTGTACAGAGTGCCACTGAAGCTTTCTTT.

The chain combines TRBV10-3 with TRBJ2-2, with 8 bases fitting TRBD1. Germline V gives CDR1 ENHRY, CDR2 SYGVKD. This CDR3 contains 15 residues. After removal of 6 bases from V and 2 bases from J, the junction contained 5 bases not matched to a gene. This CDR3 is CAIRTGERNTGELFF. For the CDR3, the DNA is TGTGCCATCAGGACAGGGGAGCGAAACACCGGGGAGCTGTTTTTT.

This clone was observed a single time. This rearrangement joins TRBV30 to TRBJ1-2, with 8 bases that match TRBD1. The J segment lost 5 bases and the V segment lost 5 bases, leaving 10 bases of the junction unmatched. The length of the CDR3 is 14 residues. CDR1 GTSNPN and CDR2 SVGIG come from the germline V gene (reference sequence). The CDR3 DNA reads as TGTGCCTGGCAGCCCCGGACAGGGAGTTATGGCTACACCTTC. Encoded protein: CAWQPRTGSYGYTF.

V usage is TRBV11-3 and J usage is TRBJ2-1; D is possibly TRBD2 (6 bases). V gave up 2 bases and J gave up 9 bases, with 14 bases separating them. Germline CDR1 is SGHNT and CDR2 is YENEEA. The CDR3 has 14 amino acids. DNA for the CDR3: TGTGCCAGCAGCTTAATCGCGACTAGTCTTGAGCAGTTCTTC. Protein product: CASSLIATSLEQFF.